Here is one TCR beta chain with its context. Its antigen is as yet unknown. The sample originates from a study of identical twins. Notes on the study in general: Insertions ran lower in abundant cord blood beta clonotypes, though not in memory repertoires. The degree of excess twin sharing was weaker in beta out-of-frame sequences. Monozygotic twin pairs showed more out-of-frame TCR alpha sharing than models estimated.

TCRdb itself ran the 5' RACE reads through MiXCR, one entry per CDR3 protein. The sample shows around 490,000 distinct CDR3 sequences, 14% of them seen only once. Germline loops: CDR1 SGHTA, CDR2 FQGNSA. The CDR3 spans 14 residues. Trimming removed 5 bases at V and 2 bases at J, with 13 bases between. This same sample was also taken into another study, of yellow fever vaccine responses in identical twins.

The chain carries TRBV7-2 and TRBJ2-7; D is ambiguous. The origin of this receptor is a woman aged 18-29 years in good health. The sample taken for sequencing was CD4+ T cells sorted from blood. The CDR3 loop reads CASSRMKGTYEQYF. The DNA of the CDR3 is TGTGCCAGCAGCCGAATGAAGGGAACCTACGAGCAGTACTTC.